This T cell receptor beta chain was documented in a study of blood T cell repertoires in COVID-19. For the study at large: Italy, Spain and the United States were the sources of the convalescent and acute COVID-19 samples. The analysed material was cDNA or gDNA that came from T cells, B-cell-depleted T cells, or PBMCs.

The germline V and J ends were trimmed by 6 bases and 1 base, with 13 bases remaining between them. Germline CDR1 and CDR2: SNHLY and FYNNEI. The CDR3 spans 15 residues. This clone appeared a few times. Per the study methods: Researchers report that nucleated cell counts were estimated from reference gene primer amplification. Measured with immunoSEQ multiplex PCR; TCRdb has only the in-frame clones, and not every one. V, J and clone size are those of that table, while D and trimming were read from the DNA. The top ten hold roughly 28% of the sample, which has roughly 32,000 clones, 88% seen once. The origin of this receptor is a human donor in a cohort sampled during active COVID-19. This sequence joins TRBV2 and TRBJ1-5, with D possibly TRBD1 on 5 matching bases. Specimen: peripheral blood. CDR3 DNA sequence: TGTGCCAGCAGGGTGGAGGGGAGCAGCAATCAGCCCCAGCATTTT. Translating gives CASRVEGSSNQPQHF.